The present T cell receptor beta chain was sequenced within a study of cytomegalovirus exposure and HLA in healthy donors. In the case of this clone: The antigen remains undetermined. The sample holds other DNA sequences that translate to the same CDR3.

There are 11 residues in the CDR3. Trimming took off 4 bases at V and 8 bases at J, with 9 bases between the two ends. Germline loops: CDR1 SGHDT, CDR2 YYEEEE. Whole-study results and caveats: It was reported that the classifier diagnosed cytomegalovirus status with high specificity and sensitivity in both the original and validation cohorts. Later analysis reportedly placed an Asian-associated ancestry cluster below the roughly 680-donor mean in N-insertions.

Primers for the PCR totalled 60 Vbeta and 13 Jbeta. The protocol was immunoSEQ multiplex PCR, while the TCRdb copy is restricted to in-frame clones and leaves out a portion. Found here are 250,000 to 350,000 clones, roughly two thirds of them singletons; the top ten hold about 2.1%. Nominal health characterized the donors when sampled, though unrecorded immune exposures were likely. Material for sequencing was PBMCs. The receptor was derived from a female donor in good health and CMV-seronegative. This sequence joins TRBV5-6 and TRBJ1-2; possibly TRBD1 for D (5 bases). CDR3 DNA: TGTGCCAGCAGCGCGGGGGTCGGCTACACCTTC. It codes for CASSAGVGYTF.